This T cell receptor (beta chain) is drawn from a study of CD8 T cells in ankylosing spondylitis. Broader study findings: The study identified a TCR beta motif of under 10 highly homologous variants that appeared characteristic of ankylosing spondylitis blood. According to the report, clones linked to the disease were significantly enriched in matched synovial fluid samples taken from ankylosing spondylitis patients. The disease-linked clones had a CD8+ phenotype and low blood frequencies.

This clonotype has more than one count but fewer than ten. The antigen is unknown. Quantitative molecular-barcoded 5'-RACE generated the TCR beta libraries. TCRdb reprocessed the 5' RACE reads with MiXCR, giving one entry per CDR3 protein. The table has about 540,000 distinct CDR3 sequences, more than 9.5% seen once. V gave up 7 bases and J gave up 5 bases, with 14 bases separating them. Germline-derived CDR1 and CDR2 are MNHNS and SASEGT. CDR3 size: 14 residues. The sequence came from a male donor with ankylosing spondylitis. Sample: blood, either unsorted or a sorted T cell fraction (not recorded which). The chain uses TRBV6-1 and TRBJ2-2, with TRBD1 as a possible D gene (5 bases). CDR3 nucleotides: TGTGCCAGCACTGGGGCAGCGCGGACCGGGGAGCTGTTTTTT. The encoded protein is CASTGAARTGELFF.